A selection of T cell receptor beta chains follows, all from one sample in a study of blood T cells in healthy people across ages. TCRdb called the 5' RACE reads again in MiXCR, with one record for every CDR3 protein. The sample has 1.5 million or so distinct CDR3 sequences, 35% to 45% seen once. Sequencing used blood. All receptors derive from a woman younger than 30 in good health. Both conserved end residues are part of each CDR3. The order of the fields is V gene, clone size, D gene, J gene, CDR3 DNA, CDR3 protein. A D gene is named only where the DNA matches it firmly. Clone size is stated in some rows and not others, as once, few, many or a class when expanded.

V gene: TRBV9
clone size: NA
D gene: TRBD1
J gene: TRBJ1-6
CDR3 DNA: TGTGCCAGCAGCGGACGACAGGGGTCAAATTCACCCCTCCACTTT
CDR3 protein: CASSGRQGSNSPLHF

V gene: TRBV9
clone size: few
D gene: NA
J gene: TRBJ2-5
CDR3 DNA: TGTGCCAGCAGCGTACGCGGGCGCCAAGAGACCCAGTACTTC
CDR3 protein: CASSVRGRQETQYF

V gene: TRBV7-9
clone size: NA
D gene: NA
J gene: TRBJ1-2
CDR3 DNA: TGTGCCAGCAGCTTTGTGACAGATCTATATGGCTACACCTTC
CDR3 protein: CASSFVTDLYGYTF

V gene: TRBV29-1
clone size: NA
D gene: NA
J gene: TRBJ1-2
CDR3 DNA: TGCAGCGTTGCAGGGTACTATGGCTACACCTTC
CDR3 protein: CSVAGYYGYTF

V gene: TRBV12-3/TRBV12-4
clone size: NA
D gene: NA
J gene: TRBJ2-3
CDR3 DNA: TGTGCCAGCAGTTTAGTTCCCAATACGCAGTATTTT
CDR3 protein: CASSLVPNTQYF

V gene: TRBV6-5
clone size: few
D gene: NA
J gene: TRBJ2-1
CDR3 DNA: TGTGCCAGCAGCTATTCTAACCGGTACAATGAGCAGTTCTTC
CDR3 protein: CASSYSNRYNEQFF

V gene: TRBV15
clone size: NA
D gene: TRBD2
J gene: TRBJ2-7
CDR3 DNA: TGTGCCACCAGTAGGGGCGGGAGGTCCTTTTTGGGGGACAATGAGCAGTACTTC
CDR3 protein: CATSRGGRSFLGDNEQYF

V gene: TRBV21-1
clone size: NA
D gene: NA
J gene: TRBJ1-2
CDR3 DNA: TGTGCCAGCAGCAAAGCGGCAGGGGATTACTATGGCTACACCTTC
CDR3 protein: CASSKAAGDYYGYTF

V gene: TRBV24-1
clone size: NA
D gene: TRBD1
J gene: TRBJ2-1
CDR3 DNA: TGTGCCACGCAATTAACCGGGACAGGTAACAATGAGCAGTTCTTC
CDR3 protein: CATQLTGTGNNEQFF

V gene: TRBV20-1
clone size: NA
D gene: NA
J gene: TRBJ2-5
CDR3 DNA: TGCAGTGCTAGCCCCACAGGGGGGGGGTACCAAGAGACCCAGTACTTC
CDR3 protein: CSASPTGGGYQETQYF

V gene: TRBV7-2
clone size: NA
D gene: NA
J gene: TRBJ1-3
CDR3 DNA: TGTGCCAGCAGCTTAGACCCGGCCAACTCTGGAAACACCATATATTTT
CDR3 protein: CASSLDPANSGNTIYF

V gene: TRBV11-1
clone size: NA
D gene: NA
J gene: TRBJ2-1
CDR3 DNA: TGTGCCAGCAGCTTACAACGAACCCCCTACGAGCAGTTCTTC
CDR3 protein: CASSLQRTPYEQFF

V gene: TRBV28
clone size: few
D gene: NA
J gene: TRBJ2-3
CDR3 DNA: TGTGCCAGCAGTTTCCCCTGGTGGGGGCAGGGGAGTGGAGAAACAGATACGCAGTATTTT
CDR3 protein: CASSFPWWGQGSGETDTQYF

V gene: TRBV7-2
clone size: few
D gene: NA
J gene: TRBJ1-2
CDR3 DNA: TGTGCCAGCAGCTCACAGTTCGGCAGGAACTATGGCTACACCTTC
CDR3 protein: CASSSQFGRNYGYTF

V gene: TRBV9
clone size: few
D gene: NA
J gene: TRBJ1-1
CDR3 DNA: TGTGCCAGCAGCGCACCGACAGGTGCGCCTGAAGCTTTCTTT
CDR3 protein: CASSAPTGAPEAFF

V gene: TRBV18
clone size: few
D gene: TRBD1
J gene: TRBJ2-7
CDR3 DNA: TGTGCCAGCTCACCCATACGGGACAGGGATGTCTACGAGCAGTACTTC
CDR3 protein: CASSPIRDRDVYEQYF

V gene: TRBV7-2
clone size: NA
D gene: NA
J gene: TRBJ1-1
CDR3 DNA: TGTGCCAGCAGCTTACCCATTGGAAGAAGCACTGAAGCTTTCTTT
CDR3 protein: CASSLPIGRSTEAFF

V gene: TRBV2
clone size: few
D gene: NA
J gene: TRBJ1-5
CDR3 DNA: TGTGCCAGCACTCCCACTGGGGGGGCACTTTCCGGTCAGCCCCAGCATTTT
CDR3 protein: CASTPTGGALSGQPQHF

V gene: TRBV6-5
clone size: NA
D gene: NA
J gene: TRBJ2-3
CDR3 DNA: TGTGCCAGCACTAAAAGCGGTCACGGGGCAGATACGCAGTATTTT
CDR3 protein: CASTKSGHGADTQYF

V gene: TRBV20-1
clone size: NA
D gene: TRBD2
J gene: TRBJ2-1
CDR3 DNA: TGCAGTGCGCAGGGACTAGCGGGCTCCTACAATGAGCAGTTCTTC
CDR3 protein: CSAQGLAGSYNEQFF

V gene: TRBV11-2
clone size: NA
D gene: TRBD1
J gene: TRBJ1-1
CDR3 DNA: TGTGCCAGCAGCTTAGCCTCACCGGGACAGGAAGCTTTCTTT
CDR3 protein: CASSLASPGQEAFF

V gene: TRBV5-1
clone size: few
D gene: NA
J gene: TRBJ2-5
CDR3 DNA: TGCGCCAGCAGCTTGCCAGGCCCCCTGGAGACCCAGTACTTC
CDR3 protein: CASSLPGPLETQYF

V gene: TRBV7-9
clone size: NA
D gene: NA
J gene: TRBJ2-7
CDR3 DNA: TGTGCCAGCAGCCCCCCAATAGCGGCTACCTACAATGAGCAGTACTTC
CDR3 protein: CASSPPIAATYNEQYF

V gene: TRBV9
clone size: NA
D gene: TRBD1
J gene: TRBJ2-7
CDR3 DNA: TGTGCCAGCAGCCCTATGGGACAGGCTCCATACGAGCAGTACTTC
CDR3 protein: CASSPMGQAPYEQYF

V gene: TRBV28
clone size: NA
D gene: NA
J gene: TRBJ2-5
CDR3 DNA: TGTGCCAGCAGTCGCCACTCGGGGGCAGAGACCCAGTACTTC
CDR3 protein: CASSRHSGAETQYF

V gene: TRBV4-3
clone size: few
D gene: NA
J gene: TRBJ1-1
CDR3 DNA: TGCGCCAGCAGCCAAGAGCGTCGGATGAACACTGAAGCTTTCTTT
CDR3 protein: CASSQERRMNTEAFF

V gene: TRBV7-5
clone size: NA
D gene: NA
J gene: TRBJ2-3
CDR3 DNA: NA
CDR3 protein: CISVPEAHLGERCDTQYF

V gene: TRBV6-5
clone size: many
D gene: NA
J gene: TRBJ1-2
CDR3 DNA: TGTGCCAGCAGTTTAGAGGGGCTTGGCTACACCTTC
CDR3 protein: CASSLEGLGYTF

V gene: TRBV7-2
clone size: few
D gene: NA
J gene: TRBJ2-3
CDR3 DNA: TGTGCCAGCAGCTACATCCTCGAGGGTGAAGCGCAGTATTTT
CDR3 protein: CASSYILEGEAQYF

V gene: TRBV12-3/TRBV12-4
clone size: NA
D gene: NA
J gene: TRBJ2-5
CDR3 DNA: TGTGCCAGCAGTTTTTACGCCGACGCCCAAGAGACCCAGTACTTC
CDR3 protein: CASSFYADAQETQYF

V gene: TRBV7-2
clone size: NA
D gene: NA
J gene: TRBJ1-5
CDR3 DNA: TGTGCCAGCAGCTTACACGGAGGGGGCAATCAGCCCCAGCATTTT
CDR3 protein: CASSLHGGGNQPQHF

V gene: TRBV20-1
clone size: few
D gene: NA
J gene: TRBJ1-1
CDR3 DNA: TGCAGTGCTAGACCTCAGGGGAGCACTGAAGCTTTCTTT
CDR3 protein: CSARPQGSTEAFF

V gene: TRBV11-1
clone size: few
D gene: TRBD1
J gene: TRBJ2-3
CDR3 DNA: TGTGCCAGCAGCTTCGACAGGGTGGCAGATACGCAGTATTTT
CDR3 protein: CASSFDRVADTQYF

V gene: TRBV2
clone size: many
D gene: NA
J gene: TRBJ1-5
CDR3 DNA: TGTGCCAGCACTGGGGAGGCGGGTCAGCCCCAGCATTTT
CDR3 protein: CASTGEAGQPQHF

V gene: TRBV6-1
clone size: few
D gene: TRBD2
J gene: TRBJ2-1
CDR3 DNA: TGTGCCAGCAGCTACCTAGCGGGGGCAGACAATGAGCAGTTCTTC
CDR3 protein: CASSYLAGADNEQFF

V gene: TRBV20-1
clone size: NA
D gene: NA
J gene: TRBJ1-1
CDR3 DNA: TGCAGTGCTAGGCCGACTCCCCGAGGGAACACTGAAGCTTTCTTT
CDR3 protein: CSARPTPRGNTEAFF

V gene: TRBV5-1
clone size: NA
D gene: NA
J gene: TRBJ2-7
CDR3 DNA: TGCGCCAGCAGCTTGGCCTACGAATTCTACGAGCAGTACTTC
CDR3 protein: CASSLAYEFYEQYF

V gene: TRBV5-1
clone size: few
D gene: NA
J gene: TRBJ1-1
CDR3 DNA: TGTGCCAGCAGGGAGGTGAACACTGAAGCTTTCTTT
CDR3 protein: CASREVNTEAFF

V gene: TRBV7-8
clone size: NA
D gene: NA
J gene: TRBJ2-3
CDR3 DNA: TGTGCCAGCAGCTTATTTAGCAGTAGCACAGATACGCAGTATTTT
CDR3 protein: CASSLFSSSTDTQYF

V gene: TRBV20-1
clone size: NA
D gene: NA
J gene: TRBJ2-4
CDR3 DNA: TGCAGTGCTAGTCTATCCCCAGTAGCCAAAAACATTCAGTACTTC
CDR3 protein: CSASLSPVAKNIQYF

V gene: TRBV7-2
clone size: NA
D gene: TRBD1
J gene: TRBJ1-2
CDR3 DNA: TGTGCCAGCAGCTTTGGCTTGTCCCAGGACAGGGCCCGCTGGGGCTATGGCTACACCTTC
CDR3 protein: CASSFGLSQDRARWGYGYTF

V gene: TRBV18
clone size: NA
D gene: TRBD1
J gene: TRBJ2-7
CDR3 DNA: TGTGCCAGCTCACTGTCCGAGACAGGGGTCCCCTACGAGCAGTACTTC
CDR3 protein: CASSLSETGVPYEQYF

V gene: TRBV4-1
clone size: NA
D gene: TRBD1
J gene: TRBJ2-1
CDR3 DNA: TGCGCCAGCAGCCAAATTACGACAGGGGTTGGGTATGAGCAGTTCTTC
CDR3 protein: CASSQITTGVGYEQFF

V gene: TRBV5-1
clone size: NA
D gene: TRBD1
J gene: TRBJ1-1
CDR3 DNA: TGCGCCAGCAGCTTCCTTGGCACCATGGGACAGGTATACACTGAAGCTTTCTTT
CDR3 protein: CASSFLGTMGQVYTEAFF

V gene: TRBV4-2
clone size: few
D gene: TRBD1
J gene: TRBJ2-3
CDR3 DNA: TGTGCCAGCAGCCCCACAGGGGGCCACACAGATACGCAGTATTTT
CDR3 protein: CASSPTGGHTDTQYF

V gene: TRBV20-1
clone size: few
D gene: TRBD2
J gene: TRBJ2-1
CDR3 DNA: TGCAGTGCAAGGACTAGCGGGGGGAGCTCCTACAATGAGCAGTTCTTC
CDR3 protein: CSARTSGGSSYNEQFF

V gene: TRBV7-8
clone size: few
D gene: TRBD1
J gene: TRBJ1-1
CDR3 DNA: TGTGCCAGCAGCCGGGACAGGGGGAGAGAAGCTTTCTTT
CDR3 protein: CASSRDRGREAFF

V gene: TRBV5-1
clone size: NA
D gene: TRBD1
J gene: TRBJ2-5
CDR3 DNA: TGCGCCAGCAGCCCCCCCGGGACAGGGAGTTATGGTGAGCAGTACTTC
CDR3 protein: CASSPPGTGSYGEQYF

V gene: TRBV10-3
clone size: NA
D gene: NA
J gene: TRBJ1-5
CDR3 DNA: TGTGCCATCAGTACAGGGATGGTCAGCAATCAGCCCCAGCATTTT
CDR3 protein: CAISTGMVSNQPQHF